Below are 21 T cell receptor beta chains sequenced from a single sample in a study of human T cells and chemical hapten exposure. Time point reported: patch test 2, 6 weeks after DPC sensitization. Treatment given: therapeutic diphenylcyclopropenone sensitization with weekly scalp DPC. A single record per CDR3 protein comes from TCRdb applying MiXCR to the RACE reads. The profile shows just over 40,000 distinct CDR3 sequences, around 3% of them singletons. Sample: whole blood, taken in connection with sensitization to the hapten diphenylcyclopropenone (DPC). The receptors derive from a man aged 35 to 55 with alopecia areata. Some clones in this sample may be carry-over from other donors' samples.

This clonotype appeared many times. The chain recombines TRBV12-3 or TRBV12-4 with TRBJ2-2, with TRBD2 matching over 9 bases. The CDR3 is 16 residues long. J was trimmed by 4 bases and V by 3 bases; bases with no gene match: 6. This chain's CDR3 is CASSFGVAGVTGELFF. The CDR3 region has the DNA TGTGCCAGCAGTTTCGGAGTAGCGGGAGTCACCGGGGAGCTGTTTTTT.

This clonotype was seen repeatedly, ten times or more. J is TRBJ2-7 and V is TRBV29-1, with D uncertain. CDR3 length: 12 residues. V dropped 7 bases and J dropped 2 bases, with 12 bases sitting between them. CDR1 is SQVTM, CDR2 ANQGSEA, per germline. Here the CDR3 DNA reads TGCAGCGCCCTGGTCGTGGCCTACGAGCAGTACTTC. Translating gives CSALVVAYEQYF.

Many counts were recorded for this clonotype. V usage is TRBV7-9 and J usage is TRBJ2-2; TRBD2 aligns across 9 bases. Germline V gives CDR1 SEHNR, CDR2 FQNEAQ (reference sequence). This CDR3 is 16 amino acids long. Trimming cost V 2 bases and J 4 bases; bases outside gene matches: 5. CDR3 region: CASSLWREGRTGELFF. The DNA of the CDR3 is TGTGCCAGCAGCTTATGGCGGGAGGGCCGCACCGGGGAGCTGTTTTTT.

This clonotype was recorded at least ten times. The rearrangement uses TRBV28 and TRBJ2-3, with 7 positions matching TRBD1. Germline CDR1 reads MDHEN; CDR2 reads SYDVKM. This CDR3 region has 14 residues. V lost 5 bases, J lost 0 bases, and 2 bases stayed unmatched. CDR3 protein: CASSTGQSTDTQYF. In DNA form, the CDR3 reads TGTGCCAGCAGTACGGGACAGAGCACAGATACGCAGTATTTT.

This clonotype was recorded many times. This sequence joins TRBV21-1 and TRBJ2-3; the D call in the table, TRBD1, was not verified against the DNA. TRBV21-1 is classified as a pseudogene. The CDR3 is 15 residues long. CDR3 sequence (DNA): TGTGCCAGCAGCAAAGCAGGGGTTCGCACAGATACGCAGTATTTT. Amino acid sequence: CASSKAGVRTDTQYF.

This clonotype occurred many times. The chain recombines TRBV12-3 or TRBV12-4 with TRBJ2-1, with TRBD2 identical over 7 bases. The V and J ends lost 3 bases and 5 bases, in that order; junction bases with no gene match: 4. This CDR3 has 14 amino acids. CDR3 amino acids: CASSFGLVDNEQFF. CDR3 DNA: TGTGCCAGCAGTTTTGGACTAGTCGACAATGAGCAGTTCTTC.

There are many counts of this clonotype. The CDR3 region is CSAPRAGDLQTQYF. DNA for the CDR3: TGCAGTGCTCCCAGGGCAGGGGATCTTCAGACCCAGTACTTC. This chain uses TRBV20-1 with TRBJ2-5, with D maybe TRBD1 (6 bases). Germline V lookup: CDR1 DFQATT, CDR2 SNEGSKA (reference sequence). This CDR3 contains 14 residues. V lost 5 bases to trimming and J lost 6 bases, with 19 bases between them.

This clonotype was observed many times. The chain links TRBV12-3 or TRBV12-4 to TRBJ2-7, with 7 bases identical to TRBD2. J lost 3 bases, V lost 3 bases, and 8 bases had no gene match. The CDR3 is 15 residues long. The DNA of the CDR3 is TGTGCCAGCAGTTTGCGGCGGGAGTCGCACTACGAGCAGTACTTC. Amino acids: CASSLRRESHYEQYF.

The table lists this clonotype with many counts. This chain joins TRBV12-3 or TRBV12-4 and TRBJ2-7; D not certain. V shed 3 bases and J shed 3 bases, with 15 bases lying between them. The CDR3 has 15 amino acids. The CDR3 here is CASSFYSRPDYEQYF. CDR3 in DNA: TGTGCCAGCAGTTTCTATTCCCGTCCGGACTACGAGCAGTACTTC.

This clonotype was picked up a small number of times. The chain combines TRBV2 with TRBJ2-7, with TRBD2 matching 7 bases. Looked up from germline, CDR1 is SNHLY and CDR2 is FYNNEI. Germline trimming cut 0 bases from V and 2 bases from J; bases unmatched to any gene: 7. This CDR3 contains 16 residues. The CDR3 is CASSEARLAGAYEQYF. The DNA for the CDR3 is TGTGCCAGCAGTGAAGCGCGACTAGCCGGTGCCTACGAGCAGTACTTC.

This clonotype was counted at least ten times. The rearrangement uses TRBV11-1 and TRBJ2-6; D remains unclear. Between the trimmed V and J ends, which lost 5 bases and 0 bases, there was a span of 11 bases. This CDR3 comprises 16 residues. Germline V gives CDR1 SGHAT, CDR2 FQDESV (reference sequence). CDR3 coding DNA: TGTGCCAGCAGCCGCCGTTCCAGCTCTGGGGCCAACGTCCTGACTTTC. This translates into CASSRRSSSGANVLTF.

This clonotype was found a few times. The chain recombines TRBV5-6 with TRBJ2-5; D gene ambiguous. Germline CDR1 reads SGHDT; CDR2 reads YYEEEE. V was shortened by 4 bases and J by 6 bases, with 16 bases between the two germline ends. This CDR3 has 14 amino acids. The CDR3 here is CASSPGPDLKTQYF. The CDR3 nucleotides are TGTGCCAGCAGCCCCGGACCAGACTTGAAGACCCAGTACTTC.

This clonotype was observed many times. The chain recombines TRBV28 with TRBJ1-2; D unresolved. Germline V CDR1 and CDR2: MDHEN, SYDVKM. The CDR3 extends over 13 amino acids. V was trimmed by 6 bases and J by 4 bases, leaving 12 bases between them. The CDR3 loop is CASRIPAGYGYTF. CDR3 bases: TGTGCCAGCAGAATACCCGCGGGCTATGGCTACACCTTC.

This clonotype was detected many times. This chain links TRBV3-1 with TRBJ2-4; 13 nucleotides match TRBD2. The CDR3 runs to 16 residues. The junction had 7 bases not matched to a gene; V was cut back by 6 bases and J by 5 bases. Germline CDR1 is LGHDT and CDR2 is YNNKEL (reference sequence). CDR3 sequence: CASSPLAGGPENIQYF. In DNA, the CDR3 is TGTGCCAGCAGTCCACTAGCGGGAGGGCCGGAAAACATTCAGTACTTC.

There are many counts of this clonotype. V is TRBV20-1 and J is TRBJ2-7; D gene uncertain. The CDR3 covers 12 residues. Germline CDR1 and CDR2: DFQATT and SNEGSKA (reference sequence). V lost 4 bases, J lost 2 bases, and 9 bases lay in between. CDR3 sequence (DNA): TGCAGTGCTACGCAGCGCACCTACGAGCAGTACTTC. Its protein product is CSATQRTYEQYF.

This clonotype showed up many times. This chain uses TRBV5-1 with TRBJ2-7; possible D gene TRBD1, 5 bases. The CDR3 is made up of 14 amino acids. Trimming left V 4 bases short and J 1 base short, with 12 bases between. Germline CDR1 SGHRS, CDR2 YFSETQ. CDR3 region: CASSPNTGSYEQYF. Here the CDR3 DNA reads TGCGCCAGCAGCCCAAACACAGGTTCCTACGAGCAGTACTTC.

This clonotype was counted many times. The chain employs TRBV29-1 and TRBJ2-2; perhaps TRBD1 as D (5 bases). The CDR3 covers 14 residues. Per the germline V gene, CDR1 is SQVTM and CDR2 is ANQGSEA. V lost 4 bases and J 0 bases, leaving 9 bases between the germline ends. CDR3 nucleotide sequence: TGCAGCGTTGCTAAGGGGACGAACACCGGGGAGCTGTTTTTT. Protein product: CSVAKGTNTGELFF.

Comment on this clonotype: A much bigger clone sits one base away, suggesting this may be a read error. The chain is built from TRBV27 and TRBJ1-5, with 11 bases aligning to TRBD1. From germline, CDR1 is MNHEY and CDR2 SMNVEV (reference sequence). The CDR3 loop spans 15 amino acids. The CDR3 is CARSSGQGAGQPQHF. In DNA form, the CDR3 reads TGTGCCAGAAGTTCCGGACAGGGGGCTGGTCAGCCCCAGCATTTT.

This clonotype was seen a handful of times. V is TRBV12-3 or TRBV12-4 and J is TRBJ2-3, with 11 bases lining up with TRBD2. V lost 0 bases to trimming and J lost 6 bases; unmatched junction nucleotides: 2. The CDR3 length is 15 residues. The DNA for the CDR3 is TGTGCCAGCAGTTTAGCACTAGCGGGAGTGGATACGCAGTATTTT. Translation: CASSLALAGVDTQYF.

This clonotype was seen many times. This chain links TRBV7-3 with TRBJ2-5, with D hard to call. The CDR3 has 13 residues. The V and J ends lost 3 bases and 2 bases respectively, with 7 bases between them. Germline V gene lookup returns CDR1 SGHTA and CDR2 FQGTGA. The CDR3 loop is CASSFGPQETQYF. The CDR3 DNA reads as TGTGCCAGCAGCTTCGGCCCTCAAGAGACCCAGTACTTC.

At least ten counts were recorded for this clonotype. The chain joins TRBV6-5 to TRBJ2-7, with D possibly TRBD1 on 6 matching bases. Trimming stripped 6 bases from V and 0 bases from J, with 12 bases between. This CDR3 has 14 amino acids. Germline V gene sequence: CDR1 MNHEY, CDR2 SVGAGI. Written as DNA, the CDR3 is TGTGCCAGCAGCTCCGACAGGAACTCCTACGAGCAGTACTTC. Its protein is CASSSDRNSYEQYF.